This TCR beta chain comes out of a study of graft-versus-host responses after intestinal transplantation. Study-level findings and limits: GvH clones were identified in recipient marrow, with some first appearing in ileum or blood.

A note on this clone: Its target is not known.

Produced via immunoSEQ multiplex PCR; TCRdb's table is partial and in-frame only. The sample has tens of thousands of clones; roughly 91% are singletons. Sequencing used unstimulated CD4+ T cells sorted from spleen or lymph node cells, obtained before transplant. The origin of this receptor is a human donor who was the organ donor for an intestinal transplant.

DNA of the CDR3: TGTGCCAGCAGCTTAGGACACTATGGCTACACCTTC. It translates to CASSLGHYGYTF. V is TRBV11-2 and J is TRBJ1-2, with D unresolved. This CDR3 is built from 12 residues. With 1 base removed from V and 3 bases from J, the gap between germline ends came to 3 bases. Germline V gene lookup returns CDR1 SGHAT and CDR2 FQNNGV.